This TCR beta chain was profiled in a study of blood T cell repertoires in COVID-19. Study background: The United States, Italy and Spain provided the acute and convalescent COVID-19 samples. In each case, the material was cDNA or gDNA derived from T cells, B-cell-depleted T cells, or PBMCs.

Participant age was about 18 to 89 years, and participants resided in 24 US areas. Repertoires were generated with immunoSEQ multiplex PCR, while TCRdb's copy carries only in-frame clones and drops some. The sample has about 280,000 clones; 82% are singletons. Sequenced input: PBMCs or T cells enriched from blood (not recorded which). This receptor was taken from a man aged 40-49 years who had been exposed to COVID-19.

The CDR3: CASSGLTNQETQYF. CDR3 nucleotide sequence: TGTGCCAGCAGCGGACTAACCAATCAAGAGACCCAGTACTTC. This sequence joins TRBV27 and TRBJ2-5, with a possible D match to TRBD2 (6 bases). Germline CDR1 is MNHEY and CDR2 is SMNVEV (reference sequence). The V end was cut by 6 bases, the J end by 2 bases, with 13 bases between. This CDR3 is 14 amino acids long.